The following is a T cell receptor (beta chain) sequence with its context. Antigen: not known. The CDR3 is 14 residues long. With 6 bases clipped from V and 2 bases from J, the junction kept 4 bases outside the gene matches. CDR1 is ENHRY and CDR2 is SYGVKD in the germline V gene. The data were taken from a study of CD4 T cells in relation to SARS-CoV-2 and coronaviruses. Only in-frame clones appear in the TCRdb table, and some are missing; sequencing was by immunoSEQ multiplex PCR. This table holds some 45,000 clones, approximately 80% found once. This clonotype was obtained from an adult with COVID-19. The sequenced sample consisted of naive CD4+ T cells from PBMCs, cultured in vitro. Subset meaning: naive CD4+ T cells isolated by negative enrichment. V usage is TRBV10-3 and J usage is TRBJ2-7, with TRBD2 matching 10 bases. The CDR3 loop reads CAIRGGLAAYEQYF. CDR3 nucleotide sequence: TGTGCCATCAGGGGTGGACTAGCGGCCTACGAGCAGTACTTC.